This T cell receptor (beta chain) derives from a study of T cell responses to AZD1222 COVID-19 vaccine. Study results and limitations: The CD4 TCRs associated with vaccination extended across spike and predominated at 160-218 and 743-854. Among those given AZD1222, only 6 or 7 were seropositive at baseline. The donor group comprised mostly white British people and more females; the analysis possibly underestimated clonal diversity.

Assay: immunoSEQ multiplex PCR; the TCRdb copy retains only in-frame clones and omits some. In the table there are some 180,000 clones, approximately 94% of which are singletons. Second doses at about 4 or about 12 weeks were pooled. V was trimmed by 1 base and J by 5 bases, leaving 8 bases between them. The CDR3 consists of 13 residues. The germline V gene has CDR1 LNHDA and CDR2 SQIVND (reference sequence). Concerning this clone: Its antigen is unidentified.

This chain connects TRBV19 to TRBJ1-1; no reliable D call. Source: peripheral blood, taken 28 days after the second AZD1222 dose. This TCR was sampled from an adult who received the AZD1222 COVID-19 vaccine. CDR3 amino acids: CASSIGSGTEAFF. The CDR3 coding sequence is TGTGCCAGTAGTATAGGTTCGGGGACTGAAGCTTTCTTT.